A single sample gave rise to the 32 T cell receptor beta chains below, sequenced in a study of CD8+ T cells in alopecia areata. Following RNA extraction, reverse transcription yielded cDNA that acted as the sequencing template. TCRdb's table, derived via immunoSEQ multiplex PCR, lists solely in-frame clones and lacks some. The data show over 120,000 clones, with around 60% seen just once and 5% to 7.5% held by the top ten. The sequences come from CD4+ T cells sorted from blood, collected at week 0. These receptors originate from a human donor with alopecia areata.

The rearrangement uses TRBV7-2 and TRBJ2-5; D is perhaps TRBD1 (7 bases). In germline, CDR1 is SGHTA, CDR2 FQGNSA. Trimming cost V 5 bases and J 2 bases, with 15 bases left between them. The CDR3 length is 15 residues. The CDR3 nucleotides read TGTGCCAGCAGCCGACAGGGACTGGGACAAGAGACCCAGTACTTC. Its protein product is CASSRQGLGQETQYF.

The chain couples TRBV5-1 to TRBJ2-3; the D gene is possibly TRBD2 (5 bases). The CDR3 consists of 16 residues. Trimming cost V 0 bases and J 9 bases, with 20 bases left between them. Germline V gives CDR1 SGHRS, CDR2 YFSETQ. DNA of the CDR3: TGCGCCAGCAGCTTGGTCACTAGTTCCTCGGAAGGAACGCAGTATTTT. Its translation: CASSLVTSSSEGTQYF. The variable domain in full, completed from reference TRBV5-1 and TRBJ2-3, reads KAGVTQTPRYLIKTRGQQVTLSCSPISGHRSVSWYQQTPGQGLQFLFEYFSETQRNKGNFPGRFSGRQFSNSRSEMNVSTLELGDSALYLCASSLVTSSSEGTQYFGPGTRLTVL.

V is TRBV10-3 and J is TRBJ1-5; D call uncertain. Trimming cost V 8 bases and J 0 bases, with 5 bases left between them. The CDR3 contains 12 residues. The germline gives CDR1 ENHRY, CDR2 SYGVKD. The CDR3 bases are TGTGCCATCGGAAATAGCAATCAGCCCCAGCATTTT. It specifies CAIGNSNQPQHF.

The rearrangement links TRBV29-1 to TRBJ2-3; no firm D call. Trimming removed 3 bases at V and 4 bases at J, with 8 bases between. The germline gives CDR1 SQVTM, CDR2 ANQGSEA. The CDR3 spans 12 residues. CDR3 region: CSVDRGADTQYF. CDR3 DNA sequence: TGCAGCGTTGACCGAGGCGCAGATACGCAGTATTTT.

The chain carries TRBV7-9 and TRBJ1-5; D unresolved. Between the trimmed V and J ends, which lost 5 bases and 10 bases, there was a span of 12 bases. CDR1 and CDR2 from the germline V gene are SEHNR and FQNEAQ (reference sequence). The CDR3 extends over 12 amino acids. The CDR3 DNA follows: TGTGCCAGCAGCAAAAACACCGGACCCCAGCATTTT. Residues: CASSKNTGPQHF.

This sequence joins TRBV30 and TRBJ1-1; D unclear. Germline lookup yields CDR1 GTSNPN and CDR2 SVGIG (reference sequence). This CDR3 has 13 residues. V was shortened by 2 bases and J by 5 bases, with 12 bases between the two germline ends. CDR3 in amino acids: CAWSRAAKTEAFF. In DNA, the CDR3 is TGTGCCTGGAGTAGGGCAGCTAAAACTGAAGCTTTCTTT.

Here the CDR3 DNA reads TGCAGCGTTGAAAGAAGTTTGAACACTGAAGCTTTCTTT. It yields the protein CSVERSLNTEAFF. This rearrangement joins TRBV29-1 to TRBJ1-1; D remains ambiguous. The V and J ends lost 2 bases and 0 bases respectively, with 7 bases between them. Germline CDR1 and CDR2: SQVTM and ANQGSEA. This CDR3 has 13 residues.

There are a few counts of this clone. V and J are TRBV5-6 and TRBJ1-2; 9 bases map to TRBD1. With V trimmed by 0 bases and J by 9 bases, 6 bases remained unmatched. In germline, CDR1 is SGHDT, CDR2 YYEEEE. The CDR3 consists of 14 residues. The CDR3 loop is CASSLGTGALSYTF. In DNA form, the CDR3 reads TGTGCCAGCAGCTTGGGGACAGGGGCCCTTAGCTACACCTTC. Drawing the rest from reference TRBV5-6 and TRBJ1-2, the complete variable domain is DAGVTQSPTHLIKTRGQQVTLRCSPKSGHDTVSWYQQALGQGPQFIFQYYEEEERQRGNFPDRFSGHQFPNYSSELNVNALLLGDSALYLCASSLGTGALSYTFGSGTRLTVV.

Notes on this clone: One junction end does not reproduce the germline sequence, and a read error may be involved. This chain links TRBV7-8 with TRBJ2-7, with 10 bases that match TRBD2. CDR1 and CDR2 (germline): SGHVS, FQNEAQ. CDR3 length equals 13 residues. The chain's CDR3 is CASSPYLAGERNF. The CDR3 region has the DNA TGTGCCAGCAGCCCATATCTAGCGGGGGAACGGAACTTC.

The chain combines TRBV5-1 with TRBJ2-3, with a tentative D call TRBD2 (5 bases). The CDR3 extends over 15 amino acids. Germline values: CDR1 SGHRS, CDR2 YFSETQ. V lost 4 bases and J lost 1, with 13 bases in between. The CDR3 region has the DNA TGCGCCAGCAGCCCCGCGGACGGGGGCACAGATACGCAGTATTTT. Translated, it gives CASSPADGGTDTQYF.

J is TRBJ1-5 and V is TRBV30; 7 bases map to TRBD1. The CDR3 length is 13 residues. V shed 1 base and J 5 bases; nucleotides not matched to a gene: 2. Germline CDR1 GTSNPN, CDR2 SVGIG (reference sequence). The CDR3 DNA reads TGTGCCTGGAGTGGGCAGGGGGATCAGCCCCAGCATTTT. Translating gives CAWSGQGDQPQHF.

The rearrangement joins TRBV29-1 to TRBJ2-1; D not resolved. Trimming pared 8 bases from V and 6 bases from J, leaving 17 bases between. Germline values: CDR1 SQVTM, CDR2 ANQGSEA. This CDR3 has 13 residues. CDR3: CSFSGRSSNEQFF. CDR3 in DNA: TGCAGCTTTTCGGGCCGTTCGAGCAATGAGCAGTTCTTC.

The chain links TRBV7-2 to TRBJ1-5, with a possible D match to TRBD1 (5 bases). This CDR3 has 14 residues. The germline V and J ends were trimmed by 8 bases and 5 bases, with 16 bases remaining between them. CDR1 is SGHTA, CDR2 FQGNSA, per germline. The CDR3 DNA reads as TGTGCCAGCCGGAGGACGGGAGGGGATCAGCCCCAGCATTTT. It yields the protein CASRRTGGDQPQHF.

V usage is TRBV7-6 and J usage is TRBJ1-5; D possibly corresponds to TRBD1 (5 bases). V gave up 5 bases and J gave up 1 base, with 15 bases separating them. Germline V gene lookup returns CDR1 SGHVS and CDR2 FNYEAQ. The CDR3 covers 16 residues. The CDR3 coding sequence is TGTGCCAGCAGCCTCTTAGGACGGGGCAGCAATCAGCCCCAGCATTTT. Amino acid sequence: CASSLLGRGSNQPQHF.

The DNA of the CDR3 is TGCAGCGTCTATAACACCGGGGAGCTGTTTTTT. Protein sequence: CSVYNTGELFF. The chain is built from TRBV29-1 and TRBJ2-2; D is unresolved. This CDR3 is 11 amino acids long. Trimming left V 6 bases short and J 2 bases short, with 4 bases between. CDR1 is SQVTM and CDR2 is ANQGSEA in the germline V gene.

The chain uses TRBV15 and TRBJ2-1; D uncertain. Trimming cost V 1 base and J 6 bases, with 10 bases left between them. Per germline, CDR1 LNHNV and CDR2 YYDKDF (reference sequence). The CDR3 spans 14 residues. CDR3 amino acids: CATSRAAVLNEQFF. For the CDR3, the DNA is TGTGCCACCAGCAGAGCTGCTGTCCTCAATGAGCAGTTCTTC.

This clone was seen just once. The rearrangement links TRBV30 to TRBJ1-2, with D maybe TRBD1 (5 bases). This CDR3 has 13 amino acids. V was shortened by 5 bases and J by 5 bases, with 15 bases between the two germline ends. Germline V CDR1 and CDR2: GTSNPN, SVGIG (reference sequence). The CDR3 reads CAWAPGLGYGYTF. Here the CDR3 DNA reads TGTGCCTGGGCCCCAGGGCTTGGGTATGGCTACACCTTC.

The CDR3 spells CSVGYTGDSNQPQHF. The CDR3 region has the DNA TGCAGCGTTGGGTACACAGGGGATAGCAATCAGCCCCAGCATTTT. V gene TRBV29-1 combines with J gene TRBJ1-5; 7 bases are a match to TRBD1. Trimming at V came to 4 bases and at J to 0 bases, leaving 6 bases not matched to a gene. This CDR3 comprises 15 residues. Germline-derived CDR1 and CDR2 are SQVTM and ANQGSEA.

J is TRBJ1-2 and V is TRBV7-9, with D possibly being TRBD1 (5 bases). The CDR3 contains 13 residues. V lost 4 bases to trimming and J lost 7 bases, with 13 bases between them. Germline V gene lookup returns CDR1 SEHNR and CDR2 FQNEAQ (reference sequence). In nucleotides, the CDR3 is TGTGCCAGCAGCTCCACAGAGGGACGTGGCTACACCTTC. Its translation is CASSSTEGRGYTF.

In regard to this clone: Distinct nucleotide sequences in the sample also encode this CDR3. V and J are TRBV11-1 and TRBJ1-6; weak D call: TRBD1 (5 bases). Germline CDR1 reads SGHAT; CDR2 reads FQDESV (reference sequence). Trimming shortened V by 1 base and J by 9 bases, and 7 bases separated the two germline ends. This CDR3 has 13 residues. Here the CDR3 reads CASSLDRSSPLHF. CDR3 DNA: TGTGCCAGCAGCTTAGACAGGAGTTCACCCCTCCACTTT. Complete variable domain (other parts from reference TRBV11-1 and TRBJ1-6): EAEVAQSPRYKITEKSQAVAFWCDPISGHATLYWYRQILGQGPELLVQFQDESVVDDSQLPKDRFSAERLKGVDSTLKIQPAELGDSAMYLCASSLDRSSPLHFGNGTRLTVT.

This chain uses TRBV30 with TRBJ1-1, with D perhaps TRBD1 (5 bases). The CDR3 covers 13 residues. Trimming pared 7 bases from V and 0 bases from J, leaving 12 bases between. CDR1 GTSNPN and CDR2 SVGIG come from the germline V gene (reference sequence). DNA of the CDR3: TGTGCCTTCCGAGGACAATTGAACACTGAAGCTTTCTTT. Its protein product is CAFRGQLNTEAFF.

This clone was seen a few times. V and J are TRBV20-1 and TRBJ1-2; no firm D call. This CDR3 is built from 11 residues. The germline gives CDR1 DFQATT, CDR2 SNEGSKA (reference sequence). Trimming removed 0 bases from V and 10 bases from J, with 9 bases in between. CDR3 amino acids: CSARDDTDYTF. The CDR3 DNA sequence: TGCAGTGCTAGAGATGACACTGACTACACCTTC.

V gene TRBV7-9 combines with J gene TRBJ2-5; D perhaps matches TRBD2 (5 bases). There are 11 residues in the CDR3. V dropped 5 bases and J dropped 13 bases, with 14 bases sitting between them. Germline V CDR1 and CDR2: SEHNR, FQNEAQ (reference sequence). In nucleotides, the CDR3 is TGTGCCAGCAGCGATCTAGCCTCCCGGTACTTC. Protein product: CASSDLASRYF.

The J gene is TRBJ2-5, the V gene TRBV9; no clear D. This CDR3 has 15 amino acids. From germline, CDR1 is SGDLS and CDR2 YYNGEE. The V end lost 0 bases, the J end lost 5 bases, and 14 bases lay between the germline ends. The DNA of the CDR3 is TGTGCCAGCAGCGTAGAAGCAGGAACGACGGAGACCCAGTACTTC. Encoded protein: CASSVEAGTTETQYF. The full variable domain, completed using reference TRBV9 and TRBJ2-5, is DSGVTQTPKHLITATGQRVTLRCSPRSGDLSVYWYQQSLDQGLQFLIQYYNGEERAKGNILERFSAQQFPDLHSELNLSSLELGDSALYFCASSVEAGTTETQYFGPGTRLLVL.

This clone was picked up a small number of times. The chain combines TRBV29-1 with TRBJ1-2, with 7 positions matching TRBD1. V shed 2 bases and J 4 bases; nucleotides not matched to a gene: 4. The CDR3 loop spans 13 amino acids. Per germline, CDR1 SQVTM and CDR2 ANQGSEA. CDR3 DNA sequence: TGCAGCGTTGAAATCCCAGGGGGCTATGGCTACACCTTC. This codes for CSVEIPGGYGYTF.

V usage is TRBV5-1 and J usage is TRBJ2-1; 8 bases are a match to TRBD1. CDR1 is SGHRS, CDR2 YFSETQ, per germline. This CDR3 spans 14 amino acids. V shed 7 bases and J 5 bases; nucleotides not matched to a gene: 8. CDR3 bases: TGCGCCAGCCTACAGGGGGTAGCTAACAATGAGCAGTTCTTC. It specifies CASLQGVANNEQFF.

J is TRBJ1-5 and V is TRBV7-2, with 7 positions matching TRBD1. This CDR3 is built from 16 residues. J lost 1 base, V lost 5 bases, and 8 bases had no gene match. The V gene's germline CDR1 is SGHTA and CDR2 FQGNSA. CDR3 sequence (DNA): TGTGCCAGCAGCCCCCTCGGAGGGGGCAGCAATCAGCCCCAGCATTTT. Amino acid sequence: CASSPLGGGSNQPQHF.

The chain employs TRBV7-2 and TRBJ2-7, with 7 positions matching TRBD2. V shed 5 bases, J shed 9 bases, and the junction held 13 bases outside the gene matches. Germline CDR1 is SGHTA and CDR2 is FQGNSA. CDR3 length: 14 residues. CDR3 nucleotide sequence: TGTGCCAGCAGCCCCGGACTAGAGCCCCGCGTGCAGTACTTC. This sequence encodes CASSPGLEPRVQYF. Full variable domain (rest looked up from reference TRBV7-2 and TRBJ2-7): GAGVSQSPSNKVTEKGKDVELRCDPISGHTALYWYRQSLGQGLEFLIYFQGNSAPDKSGLPSDRFSAERTGGSVSTLTIQRTQQEDSAVYLCASSPGLEPRVQYFGPGTRLTVT.

This sequence joins TRBV4-3 and TRBJ1-2, with 9 positions matching TRBD1. CDR1 LGHNA and CDR2 YSLEER come from the germline V gene. The CDR3 covers 15 residues. Germline trimming cut 2 bases from V and 8 bases from J; bases unmatched to any gene: 9. CDR3 loop: CASSQNSGQGTGYTF. CDR3 bases: TGCGCCAGCAGCCAAAACTCGGGACAGGGAACCGGCTACACCTTC.

Only a few counts were recorded for this clone. This chain connects TRBV4-3 to TRBJ2-3, with TRBD2 matching over 11 bases. V trimming: 1 base; J trimming: 2 bases; junction bases outside the gene matches: 8. CDR1 is LGHNA and CDR2 is YSLEER in the germline V gene. CDR3 length equals 18 residues. The CDR3 DNA sequence: TGCGCCAGCAGCCAAGCGTTTCCTAGCGGGGGGTACACAGATACGCAGTATTTT. Its protein product is CASSQAFPSGGYTDTQYF.

The genes are TRBV5-1 and TRBJ1-3, with D uncertain. This CDR3 has 15 residues. Germline V gene sequence: CDR1 SGHRS, CDR2 YFSETQ. Trimming removed 0 bases at V and 0 bases at J, with 7 bases between. The CDR3 DNA follows: TGCGCCAGCAGCTTGGAAGCTGTCTCTGGAAACACCATATATTTT. The encoded protein is CASSLEAVSGNTIYF.

This clone was recorded a few times. The V and J genes are TRBV6-1 and TRBJ1-2; D gene uncertain. The CDR3 spans 11 residues. The germline gives CDR1 MNHNS, CDR2 SASEGT. The V end lost 3 bases, the J end lost 12 bases, and 11 bases lay between the germline ends. This chain's CDR3 is CASSDLGQHTF. As DNA, the CDR3 is TGTGCCAGCAGTGATTTGGGCCAGCACACCTTC.